Sequencing of this TCR beta chain was carried out in a study of T cell changes during pregnancy in multiple sclerosis. The protocol was immunoSEQ multiplex PCR, while the TCRdb copy is restricted to in-frame clones and leaves out a portion. This table holds tens of thousands of clones, around nine tenths found once. The ends were cut back, 5 bases at V and 1 base at J, with 3 bases in the middle. The germline gives CDR1 SGHRS, CDR2 YFSETQ. This CDR3 region has 12 residues. The clonotype was recovered from a female donor with multiple sclerosis, enrolled in a pregnancy study. The source material was peripheral blood, sampled in the second trimester of pregnancy. V is TRBV5-1 and J is TRBJ2-2; unclear D gene. The CDR3, as DNA: TGCGCCAGCAGGCGGAACACCGGGGAGCTGTTTTTT. Residues: CASRRNTGELFF.